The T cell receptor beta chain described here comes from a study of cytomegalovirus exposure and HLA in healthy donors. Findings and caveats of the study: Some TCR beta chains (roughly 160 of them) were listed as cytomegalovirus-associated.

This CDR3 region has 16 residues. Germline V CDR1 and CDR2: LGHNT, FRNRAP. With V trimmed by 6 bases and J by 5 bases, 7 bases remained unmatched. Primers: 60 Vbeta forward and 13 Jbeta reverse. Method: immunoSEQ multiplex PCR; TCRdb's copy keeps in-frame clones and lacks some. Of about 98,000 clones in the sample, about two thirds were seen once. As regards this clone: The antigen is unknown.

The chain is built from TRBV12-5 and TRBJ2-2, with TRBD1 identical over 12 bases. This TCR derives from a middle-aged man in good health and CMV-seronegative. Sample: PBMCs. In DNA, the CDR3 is TGTGCTAGTGGCTACGGGACAGGGGGCTTTACCGGGGAGCTGTTTTTT. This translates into CASGYGTGGFTGELFF.